Below are 20 T cell receptor beta chains sequenced from a single sample in a study of T cell responses to AZD1222 COVID-19 vaccine. Here immunoSEQ multiplex PCR was the method, and the copy in TCRdb shows in-frame clones only, minus some. This sample has 95,000 to 100,000 clones; less than 95% occur once, and the top ten carry 1% to 1.5%. The sample in question was peripheral blood, obtained on day 0 of AZD1222 vaccination. These receptors were obtained from an adult in good health.

This chain joins TRBV7-8 and TRBJ1-2; 10 bases map to TRBD1. CDR3 size: 16 residues. The V segment lost 1 base and the J segment 7 bases; nucleotides outside the gene matches: 9. Per the germline V gene, CDR1 is SGHVS and CDR2 is FQNEAQ. CDR3 in DNA: TGTGCCAGCAGCTTAGGGATACGACAGGGGGCCCTTGGCTACACCTTC. Residues: CASSLGIRQGALGYTF.

This clone counts as medium-sized. V is TRBV7-9 and J is TRBJ1-2, with unresolved D. Germline CDR1 is SEHNR and CDR2 is FQNEAQ (reference sequence). There are 15 residues in the CDR3. V was trimmed by 5 bases and J by 4 bases, leaving 17 bases between them. The CDR3, as DNA: TGTGCCAGCAGCCCGGAAGGGAGGGAGGTCTATGGCTACACCTTC. This sequence encodes CASSPEGREVYGYTF.

The chain recombines TRBV9 with TRBJ1-2; 7 nucleotides match TRBD1. With V trimmed by 4 bases and J by 4 bases, 10 bases remained unmatched. This CDR3 spans 15 amino acids. From germline, CDR1 is SGDLS and CDR2 YYNGEE. Here the CDR3 reads CASSPGSTGSYGYTF. The CDR3 nucleotides read TGTGCCAGCAGCCCAGGCTCGACAGGGAGCTATGGCTACACCTTC.

The chain joins TRBV25-1 to TRBJ1-6; the D gene is possibly TRBD1 (6 bases). The length of the CDR3 is 16 residues. The germline gives CDR1 MGHDK, CDR2 SYGVNS. With 5 bases removed from V and 0 bases from J, the gap between germline ends came to 11 bases. Here the CDR3 reads CASSRGQLSYNSPLHF. The CDR3 region has the DNA TGTGCCAGCAGTAGAGGACAGCTCTCCTATAATTCACCCCTCCACTTT.

The chain employs TRBV6-6 and TRBJ1-5, with a weak D call TRBD1 (5 bases). The germline V gene has CDR1 MNHNY and CDR2 SVGAGI (reference sequence). Trimming took off 0 bases at V and 9 bases at J, with 15 bases between the two ends. This CDR3 is 15 amino acids long. The CDR3 loop reads CASSYSKTGGGPQHF. The CDR3 nucleotides are TGTGCCAGCAGTTACTCGAAGACGGGTGGGGGGCCCCAGCATTTT.

This rearrangement joins TRBV19 to TRBJ1-4; D call uncertain. V was cut by 5 bases and J by 0 bases, with 19 bases left in between. The germline V gene encodes CDR1 LNHDA and CDR2 SQIVND (reference sequence). This CDR3 region has 18 residues. The CDR3 sequence: CASSSQHLRSATNEKLFF. The CDR3 coding sequence is TGTGCCAGTAGTTCCCAACATCTTAGAAGTGCAACTAATGAAAAACTGTTTTTT.

The J gene is TRBJ1-1, the V gene TRBV10-1; 7 nucleotides agree with TRBD1. The CDR3 sequence is 15 residues long. CDR1 and CDR2 from the germline V gene are WNHNN and SYGVQD (reference sequence). V was pared by 3 bases and J by 1 base, with 5 bases of the junction left unmatched. CDR3 residues: CASSENTGANTEAFF. The CDR3, as DNA: TGCGCCAGCAGTGAAAACACAGGGGCGAACACTGAAGCTTTCTTT.

The genes are TRBV10-3 and TRBJ2-1, with 8 nucleotides matching TRBD2. The CDR3 has 16 amino acids. V shed 6 bases, J shed 4 bases, and the junction held 11 bases outside the gene matches. Germline V lookup: CDR1 ENHRY, CDR2 SYGVKD. CDR3 region: CAISWDSGERYNEQFF. DNA for the CDR3: TGTGCCATCAGCTGGGATAGCGGGGAGCGTTACAATGAGCAGTTCTTC.

This clone appeared a single time. The chain has TRBV7-2 and TRBJ1-1, with TRBD1 identical over 9 bases. The V gene end was trimmed by 5 bases and the J gene end by 4 bases; junction bases not matched to a gene: 8. Germline CDR1 reads SGHTA; CDR2 reads FQGNSA. The CDR3 covers 15 residues. CDR3 loop: CASSALQGAATEAFF. The CDR3 region has the DNA TGTGCCAGCAGCGCCTTACAGGGGGCGGCCACTGAAGCTTTCTTT.

This clone was recorded once. This sequence joins TRBV24-1 and TRBJ2-7; the match to TRBD2 covers 7 bases. Per the germline V gene, CDR1 is KGHDR and CDR2 is SFDVKD. There are 15 residues in the CDR3. V trimming: 3 bases; J trimming: 2 bases; junction bases outside the gene matches: 6. The CDR3 nucleotides read TGTGCCACCAGTGATGCTAGCGGTTCGACCTACGAGCAGTACTTC. This sequence encodes CATSDASGSTYEQYF.

This clone occurred once. CDR3 sequence: CASSRGQGSNQPQHF. CDR3 sequence (DNA): TGCGCCAGCAGCCGTGGACAGGGTAGCAATCAGCCCCAGCATTTT. J is TRBJ1-5 and V is TRBV4-1; 8 bases align to TRBD1. Looked up from germline, CDR1 is MGHRA and CDR2 is YSYEKL. There are 15 residues in the CDR3. V was clipped by 4 bases and J by 0 bases; unmatched bases: 2.

The V gene is TRBV10-3, the J gene TRBJ2-3; perhaps TRBD2 as D (6 bases). This CDR3 is 15 amino acids long. Trimming stripped 8 bases from V and 2 bases from J, with 17 bases between. CDR1 is ENHRY and CDR2 is SYGVKD in the germline V gene. The CDR3 sequence is CAIGGGAINTDTQYF. CDR3 nucleotide sequence: TGTGCCATCGGTGGCGGGGCTATAAACACAGATACGCAGTATTTT.

The chain couples TRBV9 to TRBJ1-1, with 7 bases matching TRBD1. Trimming took 0 bases from V and 5 from J; bases not matched to a gene: 7. The CDR3 extends over 15 amino acids. Germline V gene lookup returns CDR1 SGDLS and CDR2 YYNGEE. The CDR3 nucleotides read TGTGCCAGCAGCGTAGGACAGGGAGCGAGGACTGAAGCTTTCTTT. Its protein product is CASSVGQGARTEAFF.

V and J are TRBV6-1 and TRBJ1-1; no firm D call. V was cut by 4 bases and J by 5 bases, with 26 bases left in between. The V gene's germline CDR1 is MNHNS and CDR2 SASEGT. This CDR3 contains 18 residues. CDR3 sequence reads: CASSVLVQSLAQWTEAFF. CDR3 in DNA: TGTGCCAGCAGTGTTTTGGTGCAGTCCCTCGCTCAGTGGACTGAAGCTTTCTTT.

Here the CDR3 reads CASSFVGASLNEQFF. In nucleotides, the CDR3 is TGTGCCAGCAGTTTTGTAGGGGCTTCGCTGAATGAGCAGTTCTTC. This chain uses TRBV27 with TRBJ2-1, with D perhaps matching TRBD1 (5 bases). The V end lost 3 bases, the J end lost 7 bases, and 16 bases lay between the germline ends. The CDR3 is 15 amino acids. Germline V gene data show CDR1 as MNHEY and CDR2 as SMNVEV (reference sequence).

J is TRBJ1-1 and V is TRBV29-1; maybe TRBD1 (6 bases). Germline assignment: CDR1 SQVTM and CDR2 ANQGSEA. The CDR3 is 16 amino acids. The V gene lost 0 bases and the J gene lost 1 base, with 15 bases spanning the gap. The CDR3 reads CSVEDHGGRRNTEAFF. The CDR3, as DNA: TGCAGCGTTGAAGACCACGGGGGGCGGCGGAACACTGAAGCTTTCTTT.

The chain uses TRBV6-6 and TRBJ1-2; a weak D match, TRBD1 (6 bases). The ends were cut back, 6 bases at V and 8 bases at J, with 22 bases in the middle. This CDR3 region has 15 residues. From germline, CDR1 is MNHNY and CDR2 SVGAGI (reference sequence). CDR3 sequence reads: CASSSYRATQGGYTF. The CDR3 DNA reads TGTGCCAGCAGCAGTTACAGGGCCACACAGGGAGGCTACACCTTC.

The chain combines TRBV19 with TRBJ1-2, with a weak D call TRBD1 (5 bases). CDR1 is LNHDA, CDR2 SQIVND, per germline (reference sequence). The CDR3 length is 15 residues. The ends were cut back, 3 bases at V and 7 bases at J, with 18 bases in the middle. The CDR3 DNA is TGTGCCAGTAGTATTGGTTGGGGCGCGATTTCTGGCTACACCTTC. Encoded protein: CASSIGWGAISGYTF.

The chain combines TRBV5-1 with TRBJ2-3, with D hard to call. This CDR3 has 15 amino acids. The V end was cut by 7 bases, the J end by 7 bases, with 22 bases between. Germline V gene lookup returns CDR1 SGHRS and CDR2 YFSETQ. The CDR3 DNA reads as TGCGCCAGCGCTTCTCTCGGGCAGCATGGTAATACGCAGTATTTT. It specifies CASASLGQHGNTQYF.

The chain joins TRBV9 to TRBJ2-3; D not resolved. Deletions cut 0 bases from V and 1 base from J, with 9 bases between. Germline V gene lookup returns CDR1 SGDLS and CDR2 YYNGEE. The CDR3 runs to 15 residues. The CDR3 is CASSVGVGGTDTQYF. As DNA, the CDR3 is TGTGCCAGCAGCGTAGGCGTGGGCGGCACAGATACGCAGTATTTT.